This TCR beta chain appears in the sequencing data of a study of T cell responses to AZD1222 COVID-19 vaccine. General study findings and limits: Most donors were white British, females outnumbered males, and clonal diversity was possibly underestimated.

The data were produced by immunoSEQ multiplex PCR, yet TCRdb's version contains in-frame clones alone and is incomplete. The sample yields approximately 150,000 clones, more than 90% seen once. About this clone: Antigen unknown.

The CDR3 length is 16 residues. Germline values: CDR1 SGHNT, CDR2 YENEEA. V dropped 6 bases and J dropped 3 bases, with 21 bases sitting between them. The sequence was obtained from an adult who received the AZD1222 COVID-19 vaccine. The sample in question was peripheral blood, obtained 28 days after the second AZD1222 dose. The rearrangement links TRBV11-3 to TRBJ2-7, with D maybe TRBD1 (6 bases). In nucleotides, the CDR3 is TGTGCCAGCAGAGGACAGCGACACCCGGAACTCTACGAGCAGTACTTC. Amino acids: CASRGQRHPELYEQYF.